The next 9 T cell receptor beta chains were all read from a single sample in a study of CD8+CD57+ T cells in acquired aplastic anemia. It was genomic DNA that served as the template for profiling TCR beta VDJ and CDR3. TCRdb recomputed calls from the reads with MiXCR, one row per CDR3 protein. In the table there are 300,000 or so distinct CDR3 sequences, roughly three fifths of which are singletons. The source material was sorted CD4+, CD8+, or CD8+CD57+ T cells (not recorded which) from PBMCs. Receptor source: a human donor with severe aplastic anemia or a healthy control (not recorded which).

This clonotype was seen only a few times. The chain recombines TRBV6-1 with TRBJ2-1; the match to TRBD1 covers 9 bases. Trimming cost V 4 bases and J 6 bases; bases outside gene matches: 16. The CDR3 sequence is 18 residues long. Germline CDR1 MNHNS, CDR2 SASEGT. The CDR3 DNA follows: TGTGCCAGCAGTGTACAGGGGGCTATTACATCGGGGCGCAATGAGCAGTTCTTC. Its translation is CASSVQGAITSGRNEQFF.

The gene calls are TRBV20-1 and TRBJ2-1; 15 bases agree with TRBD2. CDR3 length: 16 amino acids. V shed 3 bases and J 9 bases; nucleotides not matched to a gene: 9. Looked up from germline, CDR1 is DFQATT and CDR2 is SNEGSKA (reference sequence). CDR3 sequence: CSASSGTSGGFTEQFF. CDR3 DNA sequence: TGCAGTGCTAGCTCCGGGACTAGCGGGGGGTTTACTGAGCAGTTCTTC.

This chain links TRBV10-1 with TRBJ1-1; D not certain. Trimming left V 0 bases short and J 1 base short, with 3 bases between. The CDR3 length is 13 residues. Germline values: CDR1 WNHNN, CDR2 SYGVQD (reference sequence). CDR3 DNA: TGCGCCAGCAGTGAGTCACAGAACACTGAAGCTTTCTTT. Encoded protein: CASSESQNTEAFF.

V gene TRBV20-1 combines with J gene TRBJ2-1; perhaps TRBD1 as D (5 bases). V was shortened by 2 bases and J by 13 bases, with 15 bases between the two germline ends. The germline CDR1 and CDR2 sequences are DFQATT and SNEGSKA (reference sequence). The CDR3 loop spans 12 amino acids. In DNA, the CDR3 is TGCAGTGCTAGACAGACAGAAGGACCCCAGTTCTTC. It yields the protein CSARQTEGPQFF.

The CDR3 nucleotides are TGTGCCAGCAGCTTGAGATCCTATGGCTACACCTTC. Translated, it gives CASSLRSYGYTF. The chain recombines TRBV7-2 with TRBJ1-2; D is unclear. The CDR3 sequence is 12 residues long. In germline, CDR1 is SGHTA, CDR2 FQGNSA. Trimming pared 3 bases from V and 4 bases from J, leaving 6 bases between.

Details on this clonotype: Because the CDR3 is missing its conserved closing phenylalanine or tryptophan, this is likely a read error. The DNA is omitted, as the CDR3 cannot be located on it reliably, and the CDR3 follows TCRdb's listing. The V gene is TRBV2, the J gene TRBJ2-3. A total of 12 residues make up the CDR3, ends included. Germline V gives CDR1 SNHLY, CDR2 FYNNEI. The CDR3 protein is CASRPGADTQCS.

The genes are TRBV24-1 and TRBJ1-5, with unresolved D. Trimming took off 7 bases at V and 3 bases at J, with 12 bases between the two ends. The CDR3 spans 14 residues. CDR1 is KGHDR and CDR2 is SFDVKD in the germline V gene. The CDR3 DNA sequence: TGTGCCACCAGCCAAGAGGGAGTCAATCAGCCCCAGCATTTT. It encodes CATSQEGVNQPQHF.

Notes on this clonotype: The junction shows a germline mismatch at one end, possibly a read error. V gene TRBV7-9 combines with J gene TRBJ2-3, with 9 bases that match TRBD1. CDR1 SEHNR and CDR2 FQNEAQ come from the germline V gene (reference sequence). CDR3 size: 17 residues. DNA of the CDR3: TGTGCCAGCAGCGTAGCTCGACAGGGGGTCGTAGCAGATACGCAGTATTTT. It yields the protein CASSVARQGVVADTQYF.

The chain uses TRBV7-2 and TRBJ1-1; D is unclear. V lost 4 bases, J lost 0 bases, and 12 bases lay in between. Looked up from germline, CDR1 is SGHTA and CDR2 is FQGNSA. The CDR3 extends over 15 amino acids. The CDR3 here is CASSSAATMNTEAFF. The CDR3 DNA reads TGTGCCAGCAGCTCAGCGGCAACGATGAACACTGAAGCTTTCTTT.